The TCR beta chain described here comes from a study of blood T cells in healthy people across ages. Findings and caveats of the study: Greater diversity and more naive CD4+ cells were seen in long-lived donors than in aged donors.

Trimming cost V 5 bases and J 0 bases, with 14 bases left between them. The CDR3 has 16 residues. Germline V lookup: CDR1 SGHTA, CDR2 FQGTGA. Comments on this clonotype: Antigen: not known.

PCR was performed a second time for about 6 to 12 cycles using a sample-barcoded 5' primer and a J-beta primer mix. TCRdb called the 5' RACE reads again in MiXCR, with one record for every CDR3 protein. Of 700,000 to 950,000 distinct CDR3 sequences in the sample, roughly two fifths were seen once. The chain couples TRBV7-3 to TRBJ2-1; D unclear. The specimen sequenced was blood. This clonotype was obtained from an older woman in good health. The CDR3 DNA follows: TGTGCCAGCAGCCTCTCCCGGGCTGCCTCCTACAATGAGCAGTTCTTC. Its protein is CASSLSRAASYNEQFF.